This passage covers 12 T cell receptor beta chains from one sample sequenced in a study of blood T cells in healthy people across ages. A sample-barcoded 5' primer and a J-beta primer mix were used in a second PCR of roughly 7 to 12 cycles. MiXCR, run by TCRdb on the 5' RACE reads, gives a single entry per CDR3 protein. The profile covers hundreds of thousands of distinct CDR3 sequences, with around 38% appearing a single time and 25% to 35% taken by the ten largest. Source material: blood. The receptors derive from a man older than 75 in good health.

This clonotype was seen a few times. DNA for the CDR3: TGTGCCAGCAGTTCCCCCTACAGGGGCGATACGCAGTATTTT. Encoded protein: CASSSPYRGDTQYF. V is TRBV6-2 or TRBV6-3 and J is TRBJ2-3, with 7 bases matching TRBD1. The trim removed 4 bases at V and 6 bases at J, leaving 7 bases unmatched. Germline V CDR1 and CDR2: MNHEY, SVGEGT. The CDR3 runs to 14 residues.

This clonotype was counted between two and nine times. The V and J genes are TRBV28 and TRBJ2-7, with TRBD2 matching over 9 bases. Trimming removed 4 bases from V and 3 bases from J; junction bases left unmatched: 19. The CDR3 extends over 19 amino acids. Germline CDR1 MDHEN, CDR2 SYDVKM. CDR3 coding DNA: TGTGCCAGCAGTTCCACGATCACAGGGGTTGCAGCGGGAGGCTACGAGCAGTACTTC. Amino acids: CASSSTITGVAAGGYEQYF.

The V gene is TRBV5-1, the J gene TRBJ2-5; D remains ambiguous. Trimming stripped 4 bases from V and 8 bases from J, with 9 bases between. CDR1 and CDR2 from the germline V gene are SGHRS and YFSETQ. The CDR3 is 11 residues long. The CDR3 DNA follows: TGCGCCAGCAGCACGGACCGTACCCAGTACTTC. Amino acid sequence: CASSTDRTQYF.

The chain is built from TRBV6-2 or TRBV6-3 and TRBJ2-4; D is undetermined. The CDR3 is made up of 12 amino acids. V was clipped by 6 bases and J by 1 base, with 4 bases between them. CDR1 and CDR2 (germline): MNHEY, SVGEGT. The CDR3 loop reads CASRDAKNIQYF. The DNA of the CDR3 is TGTGCCAGCAGGGATGCCAAAAACATTCAGTACTTC.

The gene calls are TRBV9 and TRBJ2-7; D uncertain. The CDR3 has 13 residues. With 4 bases removed from V and 2 bases from J, the gap between germline ends came to 10 bases. The germline V gene encodes CDR1 SGDLS and CDR2 YYNGEE. DNA for the CDR3: TGTGCCAGCAGCCTCCAAGTGACCTACGAGCAGTACTTC. It translates to CASSLQVTYEQYF. Variable domain in full (rest from reference TRBV9 and TRBJ2-7): DSGVTQTPKHLITATGQRVTLRCSPRSGDLSVYWYQQSLDQGLQFLIQYYNGEERAKGNILERFSAQQFPDLHSELNLSSLELGDSALYFCASSLQVTYEQYFGPGTRLTVT.

This clonotype was seen more than once but under ten times. The CDR3 DNA sequence: TGTGCCAGCACCTTGGCGAGGCTAGCTGGCAGCACAGATACGCAGTATTTT. Translation: CASTLARLAGSTDTQYF. The chain links TRBV27 to TRBJ2-3, with a weak D call TRBD2 (5 bases). Between the trimmed V and J ends, which lost 7 bases and 0 bases, there was a span of 20 bases. CDR3 length: 17 amino acids. Germline V gives CDR1 MNHEY, CDR2 SMNVEV (reference sequence).

This clonotype has only a few counts. As DNA, the CDR3 is TGTGCCAGCAGTCGCGGCCCCGGGGCTACGGGCTACACCTTC. This codes for CASSRGPGATGYTF. The chain recombines TRBV6-5 with TRBJ1-2; a weak D match, TRBD1 (5 bases). V was cut by 5 bases and J by 8 bases, with 18 bases left in between. The CDR3 consists of 14 residues. In germline, CDR1 is MNHEY, CDR2 SVGAGI.

The CDR3 region has the DNA TGTGCCAGCAGTCCCCGAGTTAACAGGGACTACGAGCAGTACTTC. Amino acids: CASSPRVNRDYEQYF. The genes are TRBV2 and TRBJ2-7; D possibly corresponds to TRBD1 (6 bases). The CDR3 consists of 15 residues. The germline V gene encodes CDR1 SNHLY and CDR2 FYNNEI. Trimming removed 5 bases at V and 3 bases at J, with 17 bases between.

The chain is built from TRBV29-1 and TRBJ1-2, with D hard to call. The germline V and J ends were trimmed by 1 base and 4 bases, with 7 bases remaining between them. CDR3 length: 12 residues. Germline CDR1 and CDR2: SQVTM and ANQGSEA. The CDR3 sequence is CSVEGDPYGYTF. The CDR3 DNA reads as TGCAGCGTTGAAGGCGACCCCTATGGCTACACCTTC.

In its sample, this clonotype was seen a few times. For the CDR3, the DNA is TGTGCCATCAGTTCTACAGGGGGCGTTGGGACCGGGGAGCTGTTTTTT. Protein sequence: CAISSTGGVGTGELFF. The chain couples TRBV10-3 to TRBJ2-2; 9 bases are shared with TRBD1. Looked up from germline, CDR1 is ENHRY and CDR2 is SYGVKD. The CDR3 is 16 residues long. V was pared by 5 bases and J by 5 bases, with 9 bases of the junction left unmatched.

This clonotype was picked up a small number of times. The chain uses TRBV6-2 or TRBV6-3 and TRBJ2-1; 11 positions match TRBD2. Looked up from germline, CDR1 is MNHEY and CDR2 is SVGEGT. This CDR3 comprises 17 residues. With V trimmed by 5 bases and J by 5 bases, 11 bases remained unmatched. The CDR3 DNA reads as TGTGCCAGCAGTGAGGGACTAGCGGTCGGTACGAACAATGAGCAGTTCTTC. Translating gives CASSEGLAVGTNNEQFF.

The chain links TRBV7-2 to TRBJ2-3; the D is unclear. Trimming shortened V by 2 bases and J by 10 bases, and 4 bases separated the two germline ends. The germline CDR1 and CDR2 sequences are SGHTA and FQGNSA. The CDR3 is 10 amino acids. The CDR3 loop reads CASSLRPQYF. The CDR3 DNA reads TGTGCCAGCAGCTTAAGACCGCAGTATTTT.